Sequencing of this T cell receptor beta chain was carried out in a study of blood T cell repertoires in COVID-19. For the study at large: Sample material is recorded as cDNA or gDNA derived from T cells, B-cell-depleted T cells, or PBMCs.

The CDR3 length is 17 residues. Germline CDR1 SNHLY, CDR2 FYNNEI. V was clipped by 2 bases and J by 4 bases, with 18 bases between them. Per the study methods: Reference gene primers were amplified, and this amplification served to estimate nucleated cell counts. Profiled with immunoSEQ multiplex PCR; TCRdb holds only in-frame clones, not every one. V and J calls and clone size come straight from that table; D and trimming were deduced from the DNA. The sample consists of 100,000 to 150,000 clones, about four fifths of them appearing once. The sample taken for sequencing was peripheral blood. This chain joins TRBV2 and TRBJ1-3; D is unclear. The sequence was obtained from a woman aged 45-60 years with acute or convalescent COVID-19. The CDR3 loop is CASSESGTRLTGNTIYF. CDR3 bases: TGTGCCAGCAGTGAATCGGGAACGAGACTTACCGGAAACACCATATATTTT. Full variable domain (remainder filled in from reference TRBV2 and TRBJ1-3): EPEVTQTPSHQVTQMGQEVILRCVPISNHLYFYWYRQILGQKVEFLVSFYNNEISEKSEIFDDQFSVERPDGSNFTLKIRSTKLEDSAMYFCASSESGTRLTGNTIYFGEGSWLTVV.